This T cell receptor (beta chain) is drawn from a study of control samples from healthy donors and cancer patients. The repertoire was sequenced with immunoSEQ multiplex PCR; TCRdb's copy has only in-frame clones and lacks some. The data contain 98,000 or so clones, approximately 84% of them singletons. The TCR comes from a young man in good health. The sequencing input was blood.

The CDR3 is CSVKTGKSYEQYF. The CDR3 coding sequence is TGCAGCGTGAAGACAGGGAAATCCTACGAGCAGTACTTC. The rearrangement links TRBV29-1 to TRBJ2-7; 7 positions match TRBD1. Unmatched junction bases numbered 6, after V lost 6 bases and J lost 1 base. This CDR3 is 13 amino acids long. Per germline, CDR1 SQVTM and CDR2 ANQGSEA.